The 5 T cell receptor beta chains listed next were all sequenced from one sample in a study of cytomegalovirus exposure and HLA in healthy donors. PCR used 60 Vbeta primers and 13 Jbeta primers. The table came from immunoSEQ multiplex PCR; TCRdb's copy has only in-frame clones and leaves some out. The table has about 270,000 clones, about 75% seen once. The sequenced material came from PBMCs. These receptors all come from a female donor in good health and CMV-seronegative.

This clone was detected only once. The chain combines TRBV29-1 with TRBJ2-2; 7 bases are a match to TRBD2. The ends lost 6 bases at V and 1 base at J; junction bases unmatched: 8. Germline CDR1 reads SQVTM; CDR2 reads ANQGSEA. The CDR3 is 15 amino acids. The CDR3 nucleotides are TGCAGCGTGGGGGGGGATCGGGTGAACACCGGGGAGCTGTTTTTT. The encoded protein is CSVGGDRVNTGELFF.

This clone has only a few counts. V usage is TRBV28 and J usage is TRBJ2-3; TRBD1 aligns across 7 bases. V lost 6 bases to trimming and J lost 6 bases; unmatched junction nucleotides: 6. Germline V gene lookup returns CDR1 MDHEN and CDR2 SYDVKM. The CDR3 length is 13 residues. CDR3 loop: CASRGQAPDTQYF. The CDR3 region has the DNA TGTGCCAGCAGAGGACAGGCACCCGATACGCAGTATTTT.

The V and J genes are TRBV11-3 and TRBJ1-2; the D gene is possibly TRBD1 (5 bases). CDR3 length equals 13 residues. Per the germline V gene, CDR1 is SGHNT and CDR2 is YENEEA. V dropped 5 bases and J dropped 5 bases, with 12 bases sitting between them. The chain's CDR3 is CASSPDRKYGYTF. The CDR3 DNA is TGTGCCAGCAGCCCAGACAGAAAATATGGCTACACCTTC.

This clone was recorded only once. CDR3 residues: CASSQDPWLRTGELFF. The CDR3 nucleotides read TGTGCCAGCAGCCAAGATCCTTGGCTGCGGACCGGGGAGCTGTTTTTT. The rearrangement uses TRBV14 and TRBJ2-2; D is undetermined. The CDR3 is made up of 16 amino acids. The germline V gene has CDR1 SGHDN and CDR2 FVKESK. With 0 bases removed from V and 5 bases from J, the gap between germline ends came to 13 bases. Full variable domain (rest looked up from reference TRBV14 and TRBJ2-2): EAGVTQFPSHSVIEKGQTVTLRCDPISGHDNLYWYRRVMGKEIKFLLHFVKESKQDESGMPNNRFLAERTGGTYSTLKVQPAELEDSGVYFCASSQDPWLRTGELFFGEGSRLTVL.

With regard to this clone: The sample holds other DNA sequences that translate to the same CDR3. V is TRBV9 and J is TRBJ2-1; 11 nucleotides agree with TRBD2. This CDR3 spans 15 amino acids. The V gene end was trimmed by 4 bases and the J gene end by 5 bases; junction bases not matched to a gene: 5. Germline V gene sequence: CDR1 SGDLS, CDR2 YYNGEE. The chain's CDR3 is CASSPRLAGNNEQFF. In DNA form, the CDR3 reads TGTGCCAGCAGCCCCCGACTAGCGGGAAACAATGAGCAGTTCTTC. The full variable domain, completed using reference TRBV9 and TRBJ2-1, is DSGVTQTPKHLITATGQRVTLRCSPRSGDLSVYWYQQSLDQGLQFLIQYYNGEERAKGNILERFSAQQFPDLHSELNLSSLELGDSALYFCASSPRLAGNNEQFFGPGTRLTVL.